This TCR beta chain was identified during a study of T cells in Graves' hyperthyroidism and ophthalmopathy. The TCR beta CDR3 regions underwent amplification using RNA transcripts as the source. HTBI primers were employed in a first-round RT-PCR of the TCR CDR3. MiXCR, run by TCRdb on the multiplex PCR reads, gives a single entry per CDR3 protein. Among under 300,000 distinct CDR3 sequences, about 14% were seen once, and the ten largest hold about 14%. The V gene's germline CDR1 is GTSNPN and CDR2 SVGIG (reference sequence). This CDR3 is built from 12 residues. The authors took PBMCs from roughly 9.7 ml fresh peripheral blood. Regarding this clonotype: The antigen is undetermined. At one end, the junction sequence differs from germline, possibly due to a read error.

The study's findings and limits: Ophthalmopathy, as predicted by the model, came a median roughly 6.3 months after the prediction.

The sequencing input was blood. The TCR sequence derives from a woman in her thirties or forties with Graves' hyperthyroidism that later progressed to Graves' ophthalmopathy. The chain couples TRBV30 to TRBJ2-7; a weak D match, TRBD2 (5 bases). This CDR3 is CGWSLGIYEQYF. For the CDR3, the DNA is TGTGGCTGGAGTCTCGGGATCTACGAGCAGTACTTC.